The 10 T cell receptor beta chains given below trace back to one sample, sequenced in a study of beta chain features in type 1 diabetes. What these receptors recognize is not known. Isolated RNA was reverse transcribed in full, so expressed TCRB transcripts were sequenced. Libraries were prepared by immunoSEQ multiplex PCR; TCRdb keeps only in-frame clonotypes and omits some of them. The sample carries about 250,000 clones, roughly 11% recorded once. Study-wide findings and caveats: Across all four CD4+ subsets, people with type 1 diabetes showed modestly shorter TCRB CDR3s.

Sequencing input: naive CD4+ T cells from blood. The receptors stem from a man aged 30-40 years with type 1 diabetes.

The chain joins TRBV18 to TRBJ2-3, with 7 bases matching TRBD2. Germline CDR1 and CDR2: KGHSH and LQKENI. The V gene end was trimmed by 3 bases and the J gene end by 2 bases; junction bases not matched to a gene: 5. The CDR3 runs 15 residues. The CDR3 DNA follows: TGTGCCAGCTCACCGAGCGGGGTTTACACAGATACGCAGTATTTT. This encodes CASSPSGVYTDTQYF.

This clone appeared a few times. The J gene is TRBJ1-1, the V gene TRBV9; D gene uncertain. The CDR3 spans 13 residues. V was cut by 0 bases and J by 8 bases, with 11 bases left in between. The germline gives CDR1 SGDLS, CDR2 YYNGEE. The CDR3 spells CASSVEVGGEAFF. Written as DNA, the CDR3 is TGTGCCAGCAGCGTAGAGGTCGGAGGGGAAGCTTTCTTT.

This clone has just a few counts. This sequence joins TRBV29-1 and TRBJ2-3; tentatively, D is TRBD2 (6 bases). In germline, CDR1 is SQVTM, CDR2 ANQGSEA. V lost 6 bases and J 0 bases, leaving 10 bases between the germline ends. The CDR3 runs to 13 residues. The CDR3 coding sequence is TGCAGCGTCGGGACTTCTAGCACAGATACGCAGTATTTT. Protein: CSVGTSSTDTQYF.

This chain links TRBV2 with TRBJ1-5; D uncertain. Trimming shortened V by 4 bases and J by 10 bases, and 11 bases separated the two germline ends. The germline gives CDR1 SNHLY, CDR2 FYNNEI. The CDR3 loop spans 12 amino acids. CDR3 residues: CASSGSTGPQHF. The CDR3 DNA sequence: TGTGCCAGCAGTGGGAGCACTGGCCCCCAGCATTTT. The full variable domain, with the rest looked up from reference TRBV2 and TRBJ1-5, is EPEVTQTPSHQVTQMGQEVILRCVPISNHLYFYWYRQILGQKVEFLVSFYNNEISEKSEIFDDQFSVERPDGSNFTLKIRSTKLEDSAMYFCASSGSTGPQHFGDGTRLSIL.

This clone has only a few counts. Distinct nucleotide sequences in the sample also encode this CDR3. The gene calls are TRBV11-2 and TRBJ1-2; 9 bases are shared with TRBD1. Unmatched junction bases numbered 5, after V lost 4 bases and J lost 8 bases. The CDR3 is made up of 13 amino acids. Germline V CDR1 and CDR2: SGHAT, FQNNGV. The CDR3 reads CASSSGQGYGYTF. The CDR3, as DNA: TGTGCCAGCAGCTCGGGACAGGGTTACGGCTACACCTTC. Full variable domain (missing parts from reference TRBV11-2 and TRBJ1-2): EAGVAQSPRYKIIEKRQSVAFWCNPISGHATLYWYQQILGQGPKLLIQFQNNGVVDDSQLPKDRFSAERLKGVDSTLKIQPAKLEDSAVYLCASSSGQGYGYTFGSGTRLTVV.

The chain is built from TRBV21-1 and TRBJ2-6; TRBD2, the table's D call, was not compared with the DNA. TRBV21-1 is a documented pseudogene. The CDR3 has 15 residues. The CDR3 region has the DNA TGTGCCAGCAGCCGCCGGAGCTCTGGGGCCAACGTCCTGACTTTC. Translating it yields CASSRRSSGANVLTF.

The J gene is TRBJ1-1, the V gene TRBV27; TRBD1 matches 8 bases. The germline V gene encodes CDR1 MNHEY and CDR2 SMNVEV (reference sequence). This CDR3 has 13 amino acids. V trimming: 6 bases; J trimming: 7 bases; junction bases outside the gene matches: 7. Written as DNA, the CDR3 is TGTGCCAGCAGGACTCTCGACAGGGGTGAAGCTTTCTTT. This encodes CASRTLDRGEAFF.

The chain couples TRBV7-2 to TRBJ1-2, with D possibly matching TRBD1 (6 bases). The CDR3 sequence is 13 residues long. Between the trimmed V and J ends, which lost 1 base and 7 bases, there was a span of 10 bases. Germline CDR1 reads SGHTA; CDR2 reads FQGNSA. In DNA, the CDR3 is TGTGCCAGCAGCTTAGACAGGGAGGGTGGCTACACCTTC. Its protein product is CASSLDREGGYTF.

V is TRBV15 and J is TRBJ2-1; the D gene is possibly TRBD1 (6 bases). The CDR3 contains 16 residues. Trimming pared 3 bases from V and 0 bases from J, leaving 12 bases between. Germline-derived CDR1 and CDR2 are LNHNV and YYDKDF (reference sequence). The chain's CDR3 is CATSRAGASSYNEQFF. Here the CDR3 DNA reads TGTGCCACCAGCAGGGCAGGGGCCAGCTCCTACAATGAGCAGTTCTTC.

This clone was seen a few times. The V call is TRBV7-9, the J call TRBJ2-1; 8 nucleotides match TRBD2. Trimming at V came to 6 bases and at J to 0 bases, leaving 10 bases not matched to a gene. CDR3 length: 17 residues. Per germline, CDR1 SEHNR and CDR2 FQNEAQ (reference sequence). CDR3 in DNA: TGTGCCAGCAGTTGGGGTCGCGGGGGGTCCTCCTACAATGAGCAGTTCTTC. Amino acid sequence: CASSWGRGGSSYNEQFF.